This passage covers 10 T cell receptor beta chains from one sample sequenced in a study of identical twins. TCRdb itself ran the 5' RACE reads through MiXCR, one entry per CDR3 protein. The sample has roughly 770,000 distinct CDR3 sequences, about 20% seen once. The same sample was also studied in work on T cells expressing NK-cell markers.

The sample was PBMCs. The receptors here all came from a woman in her late teens or twenties in good health.

The genes are TRBV2 and TRBJ2-1; D is unclear. This CDR3 comprises 12 residues. V was trimmed by 4 bases and J by 10 bases, leaving 11 bases between them. Germline lookup yields CDR1 SNHLY and CDR2 FYNNEI. The CDR3 loop is CASSALGSEQFF. For the CDR3, the DNA is TGTGCCAGCAGTGCTCTCGGGTCCGAGCAGTTCTTC.

This clonotype was picked up many times. J is TRBJ1-1 and V is TRBV10-3, with D maybe TRBD1 (6 bases). Germline V gene lookup returns CDR1 ENHRY and CDR2 SYGVKD. V was cut by 6 bases and J by 3 bases, with 11 bases left in between. The CDR3 extends over 13 amino acids. The CDR3 is CAIRGRQDTEAFF. The CDR3, as DNA: TGTGCCATCAGAGGGAGACAGGACACTGAAGCTTTCTTT.

This clonotype was recorded a few times. The chain combines TRBV5-1 with TRBJ2-7, with TRBD2 matching 7 bases. This CDR3 has 15 residues. Germline loops: CDR1 SGHRS, CDR2 YFSETQ. The V and J ends lost 1 base and 4 bases, in that order; junction bases with no gene match: 8. CDR3 residues: CASSLRAGEKYEQYF. CDR3 DNA: TGCGCCAGCAGCTTGAGGGCGGGAGAGAAGTACGAGCAGTACTTC. The variable domain in full, completed from reference TRBV5-1 and TRBJ2-7, reads KAGVTQTPRYLIKTRGQQVTLSCSPISGHRSVSWYQQTPGQGLQFLFEYFSETQRNKGNFPGRFSGRQFSNSRSEMNVSTLELGDSALYLCASSLRAGEKYEQYFGPGTRLTVT.

The CDR3 DNA sequence: TGTGCCAGCAGCCAAGCGGCAGGTCGTTACGGGGAGCTGTTTTTT. Translation: CASSQAAGRYGELFF. The rearrangement links TRBV3-1 to TRBJ2-2; D is unclear. CDR3 length: 15 residues. Germline-derived CDR1 and CDR2 are LGHDT and YNNKEL (reference sequence). V lost 1 base, J lost 7 bases, and 13 bases lay in between.

V and J are TRBV2 and TRBJ1-1; D gene uncertain. V was shortened by 8 bases and J by 0 bases, with 10 bases between the two germline ends. This CDR3 region has 13 residues. Germline V gene data show CDR1 as SNHLY and CDR2 as FYNNEI. The CDR3 reads CASLMGLNTEAFF. The CDR3 nucleotides read TGTGCCAGCCTGATGGGCCTGAACACTGAAGCTTTCTTT.

The rearrangement uses TRBV19 and TRBJ2-1, with 13 bases aligning to TRBD2. With 3 bases clipped from V and 7 bases from J, the junction kept 3 bases outside the gene matches. The CDR3 length is 15 residues. Germline V gene data show CDR1 as LNHDA and CDR2 as SQIVND (reference sequence). The CDR3 protein is CASSMRTSGRNEQFF. The CDR3 bases are TGTGCCAGTAGTATGCGGACTAGCGGGAGAAATGAGCAGTTCTTC.

This chain uses TRBV6-5 with TRBJ2-3; no firm D call. The CDR3 extends over 16 amino acids. Germline V gene sequence: CDR1 MNHEY, CDR2 SVGAGI. The ends were cut back, 0 bases at V and 0 bases at J, with 10 bases in the middle. The CDR3 loop is CASSYSRSTSTDTQYF. The CDR3 region has the DNA TGTGCCAGCAGTTACTCCAGGAGCACTAGCACAGATACGCAGTATTTT.

The chain uses TRBV5-1 and TRBJ2-7; 13 bases are shared with TRBD2. Germline trimming cut 6 bases from V and 2 bases from J; bases unmatched to any gene: 5. The CDR3 has 15 residues. Germline V gene lookup returns CDR1 SGHRS and CDR2 YFSETQ. This CDR3 reads CASMRGTSGAYEQYF. The CDR3 nucleotides read TGCGCCAGCATGAGGGGGACTAGCGGGGCCTACGAGCAGTACTTC.

The CDR3 here is CSARPYVATNEKLFF. DNA of the CDR3: TGCAGTGCTCGCCCGTACGTTGCAACTAATGAAAAACTGTTTTTT. The V gene is TRBV20-1, the J gene TRBJ1-4; D call uncertain. Trimming cost V 5 bases and J 0 bases, with 13 bases left between them. This CDR3 region has 15 residues. Germline V CDR1 and CDR2: DFQATT, SNEGSKA (reference sequence).

This clonotype has more than one count but fewer than ten. This chain connects TRBV11-2 to TRBJ2-6, with 8 bases identical to TRBD1. The V gene end was trimmed by 5 bases and the J gene end by 0 bases; junction bases not matched to a gene: 12. This CDR3 has 19 residues. Per the germline V gene, CDR1 is SGHAT and CDR2 is FQNNGV. The CDR3 sequence is CASSPQGARPSSGANVLTF. In DNA, the CDR3 is TGTGCCAGCAGCCCTCAGGGGGCGCGGCCCAGCTCTGGGGCCAACGTCCTGACTTTC.